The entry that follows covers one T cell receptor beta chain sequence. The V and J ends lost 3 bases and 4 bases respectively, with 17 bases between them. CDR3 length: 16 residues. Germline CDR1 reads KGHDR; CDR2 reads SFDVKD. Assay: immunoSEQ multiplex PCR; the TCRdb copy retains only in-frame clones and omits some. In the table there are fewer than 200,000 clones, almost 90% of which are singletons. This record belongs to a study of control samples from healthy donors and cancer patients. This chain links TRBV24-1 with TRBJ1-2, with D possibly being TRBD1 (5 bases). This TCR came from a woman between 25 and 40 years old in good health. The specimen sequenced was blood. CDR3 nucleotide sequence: TGTGCCACCAGTGATCCGGGGGAGGGCGGGTCCTATGGCTACACCTTC. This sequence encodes CATSDPGEGGSYGYTF.